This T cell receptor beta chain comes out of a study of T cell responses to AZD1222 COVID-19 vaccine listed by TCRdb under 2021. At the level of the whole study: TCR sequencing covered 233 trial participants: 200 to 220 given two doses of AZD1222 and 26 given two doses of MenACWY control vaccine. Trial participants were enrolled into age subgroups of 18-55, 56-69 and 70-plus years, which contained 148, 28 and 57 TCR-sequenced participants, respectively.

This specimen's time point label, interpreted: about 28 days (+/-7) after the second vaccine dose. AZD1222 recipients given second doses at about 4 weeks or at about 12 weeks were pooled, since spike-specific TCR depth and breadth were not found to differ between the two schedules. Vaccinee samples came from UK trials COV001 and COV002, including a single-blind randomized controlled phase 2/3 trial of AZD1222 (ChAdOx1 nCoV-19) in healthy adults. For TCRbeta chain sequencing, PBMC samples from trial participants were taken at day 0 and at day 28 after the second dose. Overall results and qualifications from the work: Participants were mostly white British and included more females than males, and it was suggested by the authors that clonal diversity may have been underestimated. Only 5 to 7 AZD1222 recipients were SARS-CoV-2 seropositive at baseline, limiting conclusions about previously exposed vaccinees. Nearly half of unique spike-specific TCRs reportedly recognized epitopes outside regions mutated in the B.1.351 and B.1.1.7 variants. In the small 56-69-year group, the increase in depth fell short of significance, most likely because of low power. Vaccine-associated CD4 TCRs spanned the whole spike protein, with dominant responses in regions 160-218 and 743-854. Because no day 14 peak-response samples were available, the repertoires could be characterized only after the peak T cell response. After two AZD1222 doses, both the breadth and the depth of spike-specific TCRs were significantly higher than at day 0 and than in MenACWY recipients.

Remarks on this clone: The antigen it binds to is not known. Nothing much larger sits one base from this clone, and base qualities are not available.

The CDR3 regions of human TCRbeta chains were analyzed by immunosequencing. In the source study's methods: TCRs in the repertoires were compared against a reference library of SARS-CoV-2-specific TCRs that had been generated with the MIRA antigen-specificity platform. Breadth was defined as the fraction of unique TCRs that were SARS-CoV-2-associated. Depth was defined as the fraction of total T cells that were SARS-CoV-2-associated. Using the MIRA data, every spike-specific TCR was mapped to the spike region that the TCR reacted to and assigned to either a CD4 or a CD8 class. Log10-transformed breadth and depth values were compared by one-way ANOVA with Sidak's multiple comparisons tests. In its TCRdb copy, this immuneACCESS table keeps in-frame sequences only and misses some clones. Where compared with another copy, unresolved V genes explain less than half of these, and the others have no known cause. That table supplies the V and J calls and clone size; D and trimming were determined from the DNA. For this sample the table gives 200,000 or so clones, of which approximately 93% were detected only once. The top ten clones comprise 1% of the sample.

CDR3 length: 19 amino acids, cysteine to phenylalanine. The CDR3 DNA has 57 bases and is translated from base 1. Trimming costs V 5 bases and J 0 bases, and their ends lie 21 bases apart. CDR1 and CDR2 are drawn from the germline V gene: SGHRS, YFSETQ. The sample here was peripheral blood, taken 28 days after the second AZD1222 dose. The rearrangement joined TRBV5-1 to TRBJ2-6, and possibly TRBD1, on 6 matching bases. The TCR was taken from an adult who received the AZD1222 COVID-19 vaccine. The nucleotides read TGCGCCAGCAGTACCTCAATGGGGACACCTAGCTCTGGGGCCAACGTCCTGACTTTC. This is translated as CASSTSMGTPSSGANVLTF.